These T cell receptor beta chains were read from a single sample in a study of blood T cells in healthy people across ages. Each CDR3 protein is one row after TCRdb ran MiXCR on the 5' RACE reads. The sample has 700,000 or so distinct CDR3 sequences, 20% to 25% seen once; the top ten hold under 25%. Sequencing input: blood. These receptors were collected from an older man in good health. CDR3s include the opening cysteine and the closing phenylalanine or tryptophan. Fields, in order: CDR3 length, V gene, clone size, J gene, D gene, CDR3 DNA, CDR3 protein. A D gene is named only where the DNA matches it firmly. For some rows the clone size is stated as once, few or many, or as a class when expanded; others skip it.

14	TRBV29-1	few	TRBJ1-2	TRBD1	TGCAGCGTTGCCGGGGGACAGGGAGACTATGGCTACACCTTC	CSVAGGQGDYGYTF
13	TRBV11-2	few	TRBJ2-2	.	TGTGCCAGCAGCACCACAGAGACCGGGGAGCTGTTTTTT	CASSTTETGELFF
13	TRBV29-1	few	TRBJ2-2	.	TGCAGCGTCGGTCAGGTTAACACCGGGGAGCTGTTTTTT	CSVGQVNTGELFF
14	TRBV7-9	few	TRBJ2-5	.	TGTGCCAGCAGCAAAACGGGGGAACAAGAGACCCAGTACTTC	CASSKTGEQETQYF
15	TRBV5-1	.	TRBJ2-1	TRBD1	TGCGCCAGCAGCGGAGGACAGGGGGACTACAATGAGCAGTTCTTC	CASSGGQGDYNEQFF
15	TRBV11-2	few	TRBJ2-1	TRBD2	TGTGCCAGCAGCTTAGAGGCGGGGGGGCAGAATGAGCAGTTCTTC	CASSLEAGGQNEQFF
15	TRBV20-1	.	TRBJ2-3	.	TGCAGTGCTAGAACTACTAGTGGGGTCACAGATACGCAGTATTTT	CSARTTSGVTDTQYF
16	TRBV6-4	.	TRBJ2-1	.	TGTGCCAGCAGTGGCCAGGGGCGTAGCTCCTACAATGAGCAGTTCTTC	CASSGQGRSSYNEQFF
15	TRBV7-8	few	TRBJ2-1	TRBD1	TGTGCCAGCAGCTTAGCTTACAGGGGGCGGCGTGAGCAGTTCTTC	CASSLAYRGRREQFF
14	TRBV18	.	TRBJ1-2	.	TGTGCCAGCTCACATCCAGGGGTGCCCGATGGCTACACCTTC	CASSHPGVPDGYTF
15	TRBV19	.	TRBJ2-4	TRBD2	TGTGCCACTCGCAATAGCGGGCTAGCCAAAAACATTCAGTACTTC	CATRNSGLAKNIQYF
14	TRBV24-1	few	TRBJ1-1	.	TGTGCCACCAGTGGGGGGACGATGAACACTGAAGCTTTCTTT	CATSGGTMNTEAFF
13	TRBV9	few	TRBJ2-7	.	TGTGCCAGCAGCGTCAAGGCAGCGGGCGAGCAGTACTTC	CASSVKAAGEQYF
12	TRBV30	.	TRBJ1-4	.	TGTGCCTGGACGGTTGGTAATGAAAAACTGTTTTTT	CAWTVGNEKLFF
14	TRBV5-1	.	TRBJ1-3	.	TGCGCCAGCAGCTTACCGACAGATGGAAACCCCATATATTTT	CASSLPTDGNPIYF